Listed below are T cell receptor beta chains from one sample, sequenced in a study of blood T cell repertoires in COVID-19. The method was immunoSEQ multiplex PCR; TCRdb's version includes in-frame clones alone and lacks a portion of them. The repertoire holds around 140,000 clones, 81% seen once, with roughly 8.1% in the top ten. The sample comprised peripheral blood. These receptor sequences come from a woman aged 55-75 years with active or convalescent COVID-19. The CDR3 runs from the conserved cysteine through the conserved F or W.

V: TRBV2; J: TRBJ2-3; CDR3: CASSPWGGPREGTDTQYF
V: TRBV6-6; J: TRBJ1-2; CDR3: CASSYAGDYGYTF
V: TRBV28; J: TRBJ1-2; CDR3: CASTQQGTGYTF
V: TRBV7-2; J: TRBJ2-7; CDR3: CASSSRTYSYEQYF
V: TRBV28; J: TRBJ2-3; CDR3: CASSLTGMGWGTDTQYF
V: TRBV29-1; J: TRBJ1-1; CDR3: CSVGQGGSEAFF
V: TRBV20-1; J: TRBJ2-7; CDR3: CSASAPSRRREQYF
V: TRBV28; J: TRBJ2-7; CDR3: CASSPGLGESYEQYF
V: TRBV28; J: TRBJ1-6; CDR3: CATTGSESPLHF
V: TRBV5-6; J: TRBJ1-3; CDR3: CASSLSGRTSGNTIYF
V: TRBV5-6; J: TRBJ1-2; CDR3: CASSIQGAVDGYTF
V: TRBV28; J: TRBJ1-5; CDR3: CASSLVQGHQPQHF
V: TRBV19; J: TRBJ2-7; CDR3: CASSIGPGGYEQYF
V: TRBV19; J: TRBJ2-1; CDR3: CASRQRQGSNEQFF
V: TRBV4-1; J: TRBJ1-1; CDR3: CASSQDDRANTEAFF
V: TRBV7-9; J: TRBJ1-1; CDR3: CASSLGQNMNTEAFF
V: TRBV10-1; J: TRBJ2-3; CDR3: CASSVRRTTDTQYF
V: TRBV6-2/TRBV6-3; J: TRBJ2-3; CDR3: CASSRQRTDTQYF
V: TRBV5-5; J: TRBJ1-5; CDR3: CASSLIAGAYTQPQHF
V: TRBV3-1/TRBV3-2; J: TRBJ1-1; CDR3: CASSHAGVWAFF
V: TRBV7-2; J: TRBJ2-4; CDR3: CASSPGTKGYIQYF
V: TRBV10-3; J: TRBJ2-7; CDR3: CASWDGTGTYEQYF
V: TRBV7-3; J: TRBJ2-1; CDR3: CASSLRTGDNEQFF
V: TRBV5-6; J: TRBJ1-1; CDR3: CASSFGQGGTEAFF
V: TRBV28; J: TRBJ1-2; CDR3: CASSLLGTGSRNTF
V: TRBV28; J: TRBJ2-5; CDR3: CASKYRAGKEETQYF
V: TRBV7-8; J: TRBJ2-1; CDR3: CASSLRTISYNEQFF
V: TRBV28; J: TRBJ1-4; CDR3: CASSKQATNEKLFF
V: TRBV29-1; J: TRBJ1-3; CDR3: CSVGERQGARIYF
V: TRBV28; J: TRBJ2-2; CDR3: CASSPSSLGELFF
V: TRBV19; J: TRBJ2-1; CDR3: CASSITSGGSYNEQFF
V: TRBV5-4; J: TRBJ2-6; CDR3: CASSYLTGGGANVLTF
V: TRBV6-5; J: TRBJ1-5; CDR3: CASSYSTGANQPQHF
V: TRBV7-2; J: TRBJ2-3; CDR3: CASSLGLAGGTDTQYF
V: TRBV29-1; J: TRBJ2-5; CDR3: CSVARSGLRETQYF
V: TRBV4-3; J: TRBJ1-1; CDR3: CASSQESAGDMYTEAFF
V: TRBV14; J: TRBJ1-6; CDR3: CASSQDIQGWNSPLHF
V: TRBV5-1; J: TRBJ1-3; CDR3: CASSQSAGVRGNTIYF
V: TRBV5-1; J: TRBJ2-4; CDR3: CASSLVQGDQAKNIQYF
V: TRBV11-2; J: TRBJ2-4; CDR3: CASSLVWHGDIQYF
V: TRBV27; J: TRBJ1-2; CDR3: CASSLSFVGGGLGGHGYTF